This TCR beta chain comes out of a study of response to subunit inactivated influenza vaccine (dated by TCRdb to 2016 to 2019). Regarding the research as a whole: To follow how T cells responded to a trivalent subunit inactivated influenza vaccine, the researchers relied on deep quantitative profiling of the T cell receptor repertoire. Here is what the overall study found, with its caveats: The authors suggested that each seasonal influenza vaccination may recruit only a limited number of new T cells.

The method was RT-PCR. The instrument was an Illumina HiSeq 2500. TCRdb applied fastp at Q25 and MiXCR to the public reads, then kept only in-frame beta chains. Rows are combined by CDR3 protein, so each entry shows the most common genes and DNA. The table for this sample lists 450,000 to 600,000 distinct CDR3 sequences; around 7.7% of them were counted only once. The top ten constitute 10% to 15% of the sample. This clonotype came up many times. Which antigen it targets is not known. Per-base qualities were not stored, and no clone one base away is much larger. CDR1 and CDR2 were assigned from the germline V gene as LGHNA and YNFKEQ. The CDR3, cysteine through phenylalanine, is 16 amino acids long. Only CDR3 DNA is held: 48 bases, read in frame from base 1. Deletion took 0 bases off V and 4 bases off J, with a span of 14 bases between the germline ends.

The clonotype originates from a man between 45 and 75 years old who received an inactivated influenza vaccine. Donor details come from another sample of the same person, matched by shared clones. Sequences were derived from PBMCs from blood, sampled around 25 months after vaccination. The rearranged chain carries TRBV4-2 and TRBJ2-3, and possibly TRBD2, on 7 matching bases. The sequenced DNA: TGTGCCAGCAGCCAAGAATGGGGGGGCCATTCAGATACGCAGTATTTT. Protein translation: CASSQEWGGHSDTQYF.